Reported below is one TCR beta chain. Which antigen it targets is not known. No quality values exist for individual bases; no much larger clone is one base distant. The data derive from a study of blood T cell repertoires in COVID-19 (dated by TCRdb to 2019 to 2021). Regarding the study in general: Samples from collaborators originated in the United States, Italy and Spain and spanned both the acute and convalescent phases of COVID-19. The material from the prospective study consisted of cDNA or gDNA derived from T cells, B-cell-depleted T cells, or PBMCs. Deeply sampled blood TCRbeta repertoires from subjects exposed to, actively infected with, or recovered from COVID-19 were included in the dataset. A freely available public database, intended as a resource for researchers studying the immune response to SARS-CoV-2, is where the repertoires were released. The samples were drawn from two sources: the first 160 participants of the ongoing ImmuneRACE study, and 1,200 or so subjects contributed by 6 global collaborators. The sample metadata nearly always contained a de-identified subject ID, COVID-19 status, age in years and sex. Where HLA class I and class II types were available, the types were taken from metadata supplied by the sample provider, not from assay-based typing.

Whole blood was collected in K2EDTA tubes by collaborating institutions according to the institutions' own protocols. For TCRbeta analysis, collaborators shipped samples as frozen whole blood, isolated PBMCs, or DNA extracted from either of those sample types. Overall study results and their limits: The amount of clinical and demographic metadata varied by source and participant and was provided uncurated.

TCRbeta CDR3 regions were amplified from genomic DNA by means of the immunoSEQ Assay, a bias-controlled multiplex PCR. Regarding the original processing steps: The number of nucleated cells in each sample was estimated by amplification of reference gene primers within the assay. To quantify the absolute abundance of each unique TCRbeta CDR3 rearrangement, sequence reads were collapsed and filtered. For each sample, productive Simpson clonality was calculated as the square root of Simpson's diversity index across productive rearrangements. TCRdb took over this immuneACCESS table, retaining in-frame rearrangements with V and J assigned. Such tables are incomplete; in checked studies, under half of the missing clones stem from an unresolved V gene, and the remainder is unexplained. The D gene and trimming were derived from the DNA, and the V and J assignments and clone size from that table. The sample contains over 45,000 clones, 90% of them found a single time. The ten largest clones represent roughly 3.6% of the sample.

The CDR3 contains 16 residues, cysteine and phenylalanine counted. CDR3 DNA is the only sequence kept; it has 48 bases, read in frame from the first base. Germline trimming amounts to 0 bases on V and 0 bases on J, with 5 as the count of junction bases outside the gene matches. For CDR1 and CDR2, the germline V gene (reference sequence) lists LNHDA and SQIVND. This chain is built from TRBV19 and TRBJ2-7, and TRBD2 matches 7 of the central bases. What was sequenced was peripheral blood. This receptor was taken from a man aged 50 to 60 with acute or convalescent COVID-19. CDR3 reads: CASSIDPGLSSYEQYF. The DNA sequence reads TGTGCCAGTAGTATAGATCCGGGACTATCCTCCTACGAGCAGTACTTC.